These T cell receptor beta chains were read from a single sample in a study of response to subunit inactivated influenza vaccine. Each CDR3 protein gets one entry after TCRdb re-called the RT-PCR reads with MiXCR. The table records 150,000 to 200,000 distinct CDR3 sequences, around 9.9% of them present only once. The sequences come from non-naive T cells sorted from PBMCs, collected more than 35 days after vaccination. The receptor source for this set is a man in his fifties who received an inactivated influenza vaccine. The CDR3 runs from the conserved cysteine through the conserved F or W. The D gene is left open where the match is weak. A row's size may be missing; if present it is once, few, many or a size class.

cdr3_nt,cdr3_aa,d_call,j_call,v_call,clone_size
TGTGCCAGCAGCCAGCGCAGGGGCTCCTACAATGAGCAGTTCTTC,CASSQRRGSYNEQFF,.,TRBJ2-1,TRBV3-1,many
TGCAGTGCCCTCCCCGGGGGGACAGAGACCCAGTACTTC,CSALPGGTETQYF,TRBD2,TRBJ2-5,TRBV20-1,.
TGTGCCAGCAGCTTAACCCTAGCCAGCAATGAGCAGTTCTTC,CASSLTLASNEQFF,.,TRBJ2-1,TRBV7-3,many
TGTGCCAGCAGCTTAGGGTCATGGCGGGGGCCCCCCACAGATACGCAGTATTTT,CASSLGSWRGPPTDTQYF,.,TRBJ2-3,TRBV11-2,many
TGTGCCAGCAGTTTAATTAAATATGAGCAGTTCTTC,CASSLIKYEQFF,.,TRBJ2-1,TRBV28,.
TGTGCCAGCAGCTTAGGCGTAGGAGGATCCTACAATGAGCAGTTCTTC,CASSLGVGGSYNEQFF,.,TRBJ2-1,TRBV7-2,many
TGCAGTGCTAGAGATCACGAGGGGACCTACGAGCAGTACTTC,CSARDHEGTYEQYF,.,TRBJ2-7,TRBV20-1,few
TGTGCCAGCAGTGGGGGCATCAATGAGCAGTTCTTC,CASSGGINEQFF,.,TRBJ2-1,TRBV6-1,.
TGCGCCAGCAGCCAAGCAGACAGGAAGAACTATGGCTACACCTTC,CASSQADRKNYGYTF,.,TRBJ1-2,TRBV4-3,few
TGCAGTGCTAGCAGGGGTAGCCCAAATGAGCAGTTCTTC,CSASRGSPNEQFF,.,TRBJ2-1,TRBV20-1,few
TGTGCCATCAGGTGGATAGGGGACCAAGAGACCCAGTACTTC,CAIRWIGDQETQYF,.,TRBJ2-5,TRBV10-3,.
TGCGCCAGCAGCACCGGACCACCCACAGATACGCAGTATTTT,CASSTGPPTDTQYF,.,TRBJ2-3,TRBV5-1,.
TGCGCCAGCAGCGTGAATTACATGAACACTGAAGCTTTCTTT,CASSVNYMNTEAFF,.,TRBJ1-1,TRBV5-1,few
TGTGCCAGCAGCTTAGAGGAAATCACTGAAGCTTTCTTT,CASSLEEITEAFF,.,TRBJ1-1,TRBV7-2,few
TGCGCCAGCAGCACAACGACAGGGGCGGCCAAAAACATTCAGTACTTC,CASSTTTGAAKNIQYF,TRBD1,TRBJ2-4,TRBV4-1,.
TGTGCCAGCAGATACGGACAGGGCGCTGGAACCTCCTACAATGAGCAGTTCTTC,CASRYGQGAGTSYNEQFF,TRBD1,TRBJ2-1,TRBV2,few
TGTGCCAGCAGTCTAACGGCGGGGTTTGGCAACAATGAGCAGTTCTTC,CASSLTAGFGNNEQFF,.,TRBJ2-1,TRBV12-3/TRBV12-4,few
TGCAGTGCTCTAGCGGGGGGAATCTGGACGGATACGCAGTATTTT,CSALAGGIWTDTQYF,TRBD2,TRBJ2-3,TRBV20-1,many
TGCGCCAGCAGCCAGTCGTACAGGGAGGACACTGAAGCTTTCTTT,CASSQSYREDTEAFF,.,TRBJ1-1,TRBV4-1,.
TGTGCCACCAGCAGCGAGCGGGGGCCCTCCTACAATGAGCAGTTCTTC,CATSSERGPSYNEQFF,TRBD2,TRBJ2-1,TRBV15,.
TGTGCCAGCAGCTTATTCATCAATCAGCCCCAGCATTTT,CASSLFINQPQHF,.,TRBJ1-5,TRBV11-2,.
TGTGCCAGCAGCCCCAAGGAACTGAATGAAAAACTGTTTTTT,CASSPKELNEKLFF,.,TRBJ1-4,TRBV11-2,.
TGCAGTGCTAGACGTAGACGACTAGCGGGAGGGCCGGCGGGTGAGCAGTTCTTC,CSARRRRLAGGPAGEQFF,TRBD2,TRBJ2-1,TRBV20-1,many
TGCGCCAGCAGCCAAGACTTAAGCGGGAGCTGGAACATTCAGTACTTC,CASSQDLSGSWNIQYF,TRBD2,TRBJ2-4,TRBV4-3,many
TGTGCCAGCAGTGAACGGGATTACGAGCAGTACTTC,CASSERDYEQYF,.,TRBJ2-7,TRBV2,few
TGCGCCAGCAGTAAGACTAGCGGGGGTGTGGAGACCCAGTACTTC,CASSKTSGGVETQYF,TRBD2,TRBJ2-5,TRBV10-1,few
TGCGCCAGCAGCTTGTCCTCCTTGACAGGGGACGGGGAGGGCCGTCTGAATGAGCAGTTCTTC,CASSLSSLTGDGEGRLNEQFF,.,TRBJ2-1,TRBV5-1,.
TGTGCCAGCAGCCAGGTAGCGGACCACAATGAGCAGTTCTTC,CASSQVADHNEQFF,.,TRBJ2-1,TRBV4-2,.
TGTGCCAGCTCACCACCAGGCTATGGAGACAATGAGCAGTTCTTC,CASSPPGYGDNEQFF,.,TRBJ2-1,TRBV18,many
TGTGCCAGCAGGACCCGGGACAAGACGAACACTGAAGCTTTCTTT,CASRTRDKTNTEAFF,.,TRBJ1-1,TRBV12-3/TRBV12-4,few
TGTGCCAGCAGTGGAGGGGGCGGGTCCTACGAGCAGTACTTC,CASSGGGGSYEQYF,TRBD1,TRBJ2-7,TRBV6-1,few
TGTGCCAGCAGTAAAAGCGGGGGGGCCGGCGAGCAGTACTTC,CASSKSGGAGEQYF,TRBD2,TRBJ2-7,TRBV6-1,.
TGCAGTGTCGAGGGTAGTGGGGCCAACGTCCTGACTTTC,CSVEGSGANVLTF,.,TRBJ2-6,TRBV20-1,once
TGTGCCAGCAGTTACTCGGGACACCGAGATTCACCCCTCCACTTT,CASSYSGHRDSPLHF,.,TRBJ1-6,TRBV6-2/TRBV6-3,few
TGCGCCAGCAGCCAAGATTCGGGGGGAAGAGGTTCACCCCTCCACTTT,CASSQDSGGRGSPLHF,.,TRBJ1-6,TRBV4-1,few
TGTGCCAGCAGCCCGTCTAGCGGGCTCTACAATGAGCAGTTCTTC,CASSPSSGLYNEQFF,TRBD2,TRBJ2-1,TRBV7-2,many
TGCGCCAGCAGCCAAGACCGGGGAATGAACACTGAAGCTTTCTTT,CASSQDRGMNTEAFF,.,TRBJ1-1,TRBV4-3,few
TGCAGTGCCATAGCTCCCTTCGGAGTTCGGGACACGAACTATGGCTACACCTTC,CSAIAPFGVRDTNYGYTF,.,TRBJ1-2,TRBV20-1,few
TGTGCCAGCAGCCCCGTCCGGCGGGGATCCACAGATACGCAGTATTTT,CASSPVRRGSTDTQYF,.,TRBJ2-3,TRBV11-2,many
TGTGCCAGCAGCGTGCTAGTGGCGGATACGCAGTATTTT,CASSVLVADTQYF,.,TRBJ2-3,TRBV9,.
TGTGCCAGCAGTTTAAGGGTAGCGGGAGAGGGGGATGAGCAGTTCTTC,CASSLRVAGEGDEQFF,TRBD2,TRBJ2-1,TRBV28,.
TGTGCCAGCAGTTACGGGGGGCGGATGGGAGCTTTCTTT,CASSYGGRMGAFF,.,TRBJ1-1,TRBV6-5,few
TGTGCCAGCAGCCAAGGGGCAGCGGGGGGGTGGGCAGATACGCAGTATTTT,CASSQGAAGGWADTQYF,TRBD2,TRBJ2-3,TRBV4-2,.
TGTGCCAGCAGCTCACGGGACAGGGGAAACATTCAGTACTTC,CASSSRDRGNIQYF,TRBD1,TRBJ2-4,TRBV7-2,few
TGTGCTAGCAGCTTAGGTAGCGGGGGGGCCCAAGAGCAGTTCTTC,CASSLGSGGAQEQFF,TRBD2,TRBJ2-1,TRBV7-7,many
TGCGCCAGCAGCTTGGATGGGTCAGATACGCAGTATTTT,CASSLDGSDTQYF,.,TRBJ2-3,TRBV5-1,many
TGTGCCACCAGCCTGACAGGGTATGAGCAGTTCTTC,CATSLTGYEQFF,TRBD1,TRBJ2-1,TRBV15,many
TGTGCCATCTCTTCCCTGGCGACTAGCACAGATACGCAGTATTTT,CAISSLATSTDTQYF,.,TRBJ2-3,TRBV12-3/TRBV12-4,few
TGCAGTGCGGGTGGGAGCGGGGTGAGAGATACGCAGTATTTT,CSAGGSGVRDTQYF,TRBD2,TRBJ2-3,TRBV20-1,few
TGCGCCAGCAGCCAACATCCAGGGGGTGGCGAAAAACTGTTTTTT,CASSQHPGGGEKLFF,TRBD1,TRBJ1-4,TRBV4-1,.
TGTGCCAGCAGCCGGGACAGGGCAGACTATGGCTACACCTTC,CASSRDRADYGYTF,TRBD1,TRBJ1-2,TRBV5-4,few
TGCAGTGCTTCCCCCCCAGCGGGGGGCTACGAGCAGTACTTC,CSASPPAGGYEQYF,TRBD2,TRBJ2-7,TRBV20-1,.
TGTGCCAGCAGTTTAGCTGGGAACACTGAAGCTTTCTTT,CASSLAGNTEAFF,.,TRBJ1-1,TRBV12-3/TRBV12-4,many
TGTGCCAGCAGCTTATTCATTAGGGGGCTAGGCGAGCAGTACTTC,CASSLFIRGLGEQYF,TRBD1,TRBJ2-7,TRBV7-8,.